Listed below are T cell receptor beta chains from one sample, sequenced in a study of cytomegalovirus exposure and HLA in healthy donors. Sequencing used immunoSEQ multiplex PCR; TCRdb keeps in-frame clones, though not all of them. The sample lists around 190,000 clones, about four fifths occurring once. What was sequenced was PBMCs. These receptors all come from a man in his forties in good health and CMV-seropositive. The CDR3 runs from the conserved cysteine through the conserved F or W. A D gene is named only where the DNA matches it firmly. For some rows the clone size is stated as once, few or many, or as a class when expanded; others skip it.

J: TRBJ2-2
V: TRBV27
size: once
D: TRBD1
CDR3: CASRPQGLTNTGELFF
DNA: TGTGCCAGCAGGCCACAGGGGCTCACGAACACCGGGGAGCTGTTTTTT

J: TRBJ2-7
V: TRBV4-1
size: .
D: .
CDR3: CASSQEQGGFYEQYF
DNA: TGCGCCAGCAGCCAAGAACAGGGCGGTTTTTACGAGCAGTACTTC

J: TRBJ1-1
V: TRBV30
size: .
D: .
CDR3: CAWSVTVAAFF
DNA: TGTGCCTGGAGTGTAACAGTGGCGGCTTTCTTT

J: TRBJ2-7
V: TRBV7-9
size: .
D: .
CDR3: CASSFRVTYEQYF
DNA: TGTGCCAGCAGCTTCCGGGTTACTTACGAGCAGTACTTC

J: TRBJ2-2
V: TRBV5-1
size: .
D: .
CDR3: CASSLGSTNTGELFF
DNA: TGCGCCAGCAGCTTGGGGTCAACAAACACCGGGGAGCTGTTTTTT

J: TRBJ2-7
V: TRBV7-2
size: .
D: TRBD1
CDR3: CASSPSGTGAYEQYF
DNA: TGTGCCAGCAGCCCTTCCGGGACAGGGGCCTACGAGCAGTACTTC

J: TRBJ2-5
V: TRBV18
size: .
D: TRBD1
CDR3: CASSPFTGTALEETQYF
DNA: TGTGCCAGCTCACCATTCACCGGGACAGCCTTAGAAGAGACCCAGTACTTC

J: TRBJ2-7
V: TRBV6-5
size: .
D: TRBD1
CDR3: CASSYRDRGGYEQYF
DNA: TGTGCCAGCAGTTACCGGGACAGGGGTGGGTACGAGCAGTACTTC

J: TRBJ2-5
V: TRBV6-4
size: few
D: TRBD2
CDR3: CASSPPSGLKETQYF
DNA: TGTGCCAGCAGCCCCCCTAGCGGGTTGAAAGAGACCCAGTACTTC

J: TRBJ1-6
V: TRBV7-6
size: few
D: TRBD1
CDR3: CASSKGDRGLSYNSPLHF
DNA: TGTGCCAGCAGCAAAGGGGACAGGGGGCTCTCCTATAATTCACCCCTCCACTTT

J: TRBJ2-7
V: TRBV18
size: .
D: .
CDR3: CASSPVRYSYEQYF
DNA: TGTGCCAGCTCACCAGTCCGCTATTCCTACGAGCAGTACTTC

J: TRBJ2-7
V: TRBV10-2
size: .
D: TRBD2
CDR3: CASSVTGGRNEQYF
DNA: TGCGCCAGCAGTGTCACGGGAGGGCGAAACGAGCAGTACTTC

J: TRBJ2-5
V: TRBV5-1
size: .
D: TRBD1
CDR3: CASSPGQAQETQYF
DNA: TGCGCCAGCAGCCCCGGACAGGCACAAGAGACCCAGTACTTC

J: TRBJ2-7
V: TRBV28
size: .
D: TRBD2
CDR3: CASTLPSGTEQYF
DNA: TGTGCCAGCACCCTGCCTAGCGGGACCGAGCAGTACTTC

J: TRBJ2-1
V: TRBV7-9
size: .
D: TRBD2
CDR3: CATNAGGPNNEQFF
DNA: TGTGCCACCAACGCGGGAGGGCCCAACAATGAGCAGTTCTTC

J: TRBJ2-7
V: TRBV9
size: .
D: .
CDR3: CASSPRDIAYEQYF
DNA: TGTGCCAGCAGCCCTAGGGACATTGCCTACGAGCAGTACTTC

J: TRBJ1-2
V: TRBV6-5
size: .
D: TRBD1
CDR3: CASRPTGDRYGYTF
DNA: TGTGCCAGCAGACCGACAGGGGATCGCTATGGCTACACCTTC

J: TRBJ1-2
V: TRBV5-1
size: .
D: TRBD1
CDR3: CASSLDRGSNYGYTF
DNA: TGCGCCAGCAGCTTGGACAGGGGGTCGAACTATGGCTACACCTTC

J: TRBJ2-4
V: TRBV6-6
size: .
D: TRBD1
CDR3: CAIDRGDIQYF
DNA: TGTGCCATCGACAGGGGAGACATTCAGTACTTC

J: TRBJ1-5
V: TRBV5-6
size: few
D: .
CDR3: CASSWWGLGQPQHF
DNA: TGTGCCAGCAGCTGGTGGGGGCTTGGACAGCCCCAGCATTTT

J: TRBJ1-1
V: TRBV4-2
size: .
D: TRBD1
CDR3: CASSPGTGAVNTEAFF
DNA: TGTGCCAGCAGCCCTGGGACAGGGGCAGTGAACACTGAAGCTTTCTTT

J: TRBJ1-2
V: TRBV7-9
size: .
D: .
CDR3: CASSLGQSYTF
DNA: TGTGCCAGCAGCTTAGGCCAGAGCTACACCTTC

J: TRBJ2-3
V: TRBV30
size: few
D: TRBD2
CDR3: CAWSSSGLLADTQYF
DNA: TGTGCCTGGAGTTCTAGCGGGCTTTTAGCAGATACGCAGTATTTT

J: TRBJ2-5
V: TRBV6-5
size: .
D: TRBD1
CDR3: CASSSGQGLEETQYF
DNA: TGTGCCAGCAGTTCCGGACAGGGGCTTGAAGAGACCCAGTACTTC

J: TRBJ2-2
V: TRBV6-4
size: few
D: .
CDR3: CASSSTPGTGELFF
DNA: TGTGCCAGCAGTTCTACCCCTGGCACCGGGGAGCTGTTTTTT

J: TRBJ2-7
V: TRBV25-1
size: .
D: .
CDR3: CASSESSSGSYEQYF
DNA: TGTGCCAGCAGTGAATCTAGCTCCGGGTCCTACGAGCAGTACTTC

J: TRBJ1-2
V: TRBV10-2
size: .
D: .
CDR3: CASSVSAGLYGYTF
DNA: TGCGCCAGCAGTGTTTCAGCCGGACTCTATGGCTACACCTTC

J: TRBJ2-2
V: TRBV7-9
size: .
D: .
CDR3: CASSYLERGGELFF
DNA: TGTGCCAGCAGCTATTTGGAGCGCGGCGGGGAGCTGTTTTTT

J: TRBJ2-1
V: TRBV6-6
size: few
D: TRBD2
CDR3: CASRPPAGFEQFF
DNA: TGTGCCAGCAGGCCCCCAGCGGGGTTTGAGCAGTTCTTC

J: TRBJ2-2
V: TRBV7-8
size: .
D: TRBD1
CDR3: CADGTANTGELFF
DNA: TGTGCCGACGGGACAGCGAACACCGGGGAGCTGTTTTTT

J: TRBJ1-4
V: TRBV7-9
size: .
D: .
CDR3: CASSLGSNELFF
DNA: TGTGCCAGCAGCTTAGGGAGCAACGAGCTGTTTTTT

J: TRBJ1-2
V: TRBV28
size: .
D: .
CDR3: CASKPGGIYGYTF
DNA: TGTGCCAGCAAGCCGGGGGGCATCTATGGCTACACCTTC

J: TRBJ2-2
V: TRBV5-5
size: .
D: TRBD2
CDR3: CASSLVPAGGPGELFF
DNA: TGTGCCAGCAGCTTGGTTCCAGCGGGGGGGCCCGGGGAGCTGTTTTTT

J: TRBJ2-7
V: TRBV30
size: .
D: TRBD1
CDR3: CAWSSGTGSYEQYF
DNA: TGTGCCTGGAGCTCCGGGACAGGCTCCTACGAGCAGTACTTC

J: TRBJ1-4
V: TRBV6-5
size: .
D: .
CDR3: CASSSNKITNEKLFF
DNA: TGTGCCAGCAGTTCCAACAAGATAACTAATGAAAAACTGTTTTTT

J: TRBJ2-1
V: TRBV11-1
size: .
D: .
CDR3: CASSRRVGEQFF
DNA: TGTGCCAGCAGCCGCAGGGTTGGTGAGCAGTTCTTC

J: TRBJ2-3
V: TRBV28
size: once
D: .
CDR3: CASSQTGPHTDTQYF
DNA: TGTGCCAGCAGTCAGACAGGACCGCACACAGATACGCAGTATTTT

J: TRBJ1-5
V: TRBV18
size: .
D: .
CDR3: CASSPWGPSGNQPQHF
DNA: TGTGCCAGCTCACCATGGGGCCCTTCTGGCAATCAGCCCCAGCATTTT

J: TRBJ2-7
V: TRBV5-1
size: few
D: TRBD1
CDR3: CASSLQGDGYEQYF
DNA: TGCGCCAGCAGCTTGCAGGGGGACGGCTACGAGCAGTACTTC

J: TRBJ2-1
V: TRBV5-4
size: .
D: TRBD2
CDR3: CASSPGTSGGGSYNEQFF
DNA: TGTGCCAGCAGCCCGGGGACTAGCGGGGGGGGCTCCTACAATGAGCAGTTCTTC

J: TRBJ2-1
V: TRBV5-4
size: .
D: .
CDR3: CASSLARYNEQFF
DNA: TGTGCCAGCAGCTTGGCCCGGTACAATGAGCAGTTCTTC

J: TRBJ1-5
V: TRBV6-1
size: once
D: TRBD1
CDR3: CASSIDRDQPQHF
DNA: TGTGCCAGCAGCATCGACAGGGATCAGCCCCAGCATTTT

J: TRBJ1-2
V: TRBV18
size: .
D: .
CDR3: CASSDRALGYGYTF
DNA: TGTGCCAGCTCAGACAGAGCCCTTGGGTATGGCTACACCTTC

J: TRBJ2-1
V: TRBV7-9
size: .
D: .
CDR3: CSSSSGLNEQFF
DNA: TGTTCCAGCAGCTCGGGGTTGAATGAGCAGTTCTTC

J: TRBJ1-4
V: TRBV9
size: .
D: TRBD1
CDR3: CASSGGQGAFEKLFF
DNA: TGTGCCAGCAGCGGGGGACAGGGTGCGTTTGAAAAACTGTTTTTT

J: TRBJ1-5
V: TRBV5-1
size: .
D: TRBD1
CDR3: CASSLGQGDNQPQHF
DNA: TGCGCCAGCAGCTTGGGGCAGGGGGACAATCAGCCCCAGCATTTT

J: TRBJ2-7
V: TRBV5-1
size: .
D: .
CDR3: CASSLRGVGNYEQYF
DNA: TGCGCCAGCAGCTTACGGGGTGTAGGTAATTACGAGCAGTACTTC

J: TRBJ2-5
V: TRBV5-1
size: few
D: TRBD1
CDR3: CASSWDREGTQYF
DNA: TGCGCCAGCAGCTGGGACAGGGAGGGGACCCAGTACTTC

J: TRBJ2-7
V: TRBV15
size: .
D: TRBD1
CDR3: CATSRDRSYEQYF
DNA: TGTGCCACCAGCAGGGACAGGTCCTACGAGCAGTACTTC

J: TRBJ2-1
V: TRBV7-2
size: .
D: .
CDR3: CASSLGLGPYNEQFF
DNA: TGTGCCAGCAGCTTAGGGTTGGGGCCATACAATGAGCAGTTCTTC

J: TRBJ1-2
V: TRBV11-2
size: once
D: .
CDR3: CASSLEGQANYTF
DNA: TGTGCCAGCAGCTTAGAGGGGCAGGCCAACTACACCTTC

J: TRBJ1-2
V: TRBV4-1
size: .
D: .
CDR3: CASSQDPLNYGYTF
DNA: TGCGCCAGCAGCCAAGACCCACTAAACTATGGCTACACCTTC

J: TRBJ2-1
V: TRBV25-1
size: few
D: .
CDR3: CASSEYWQNSQFF
DNA: TGTGCCAGCAGTGAATACTGGCAAAATAGCCAGTTCTTC

J: TRBJ2-7
V: TRBV27
size: .
D: TRBD2
CDR3: CASSLKGLAATYEQYF
DNA: TGTGCCAGCAGCTTAAAGGGACTAGCGGCGACCTACGAGCAGTACTTC

J: TRBJ1-5
V: TRBV10-2
size: .
D: .
CDR3: CASSGADRRLPQHF
DNA: TGCGCCAGCAGTGGAGCCGACAGGCGCCTGCCCCAGCATTTT